This TCR beta chain was observed in a study of graft-versus-host responses after intestinal transplantation. Background on the study: Each recipient received a multivisceral, liver-intestinal, or isolated intestinal graft. Anti-thymocyte globulin induction was given to all recipients, followed by tacrolimus and steroids for 3 to 4 years. Broader study findings: Peak circulating GvH clone levels were associated with early post-transplant HvG declines. The authors found GvH clones in recipient marrow, some appearing first in ileum or blood.

Here immunoSEQ multiplex PCR was the method, and the copy in TCRdb shows in-frame clones only, minus some. The repertoire includes about 110,000 clones, just under 95% of them detected once, and 1% to 1.5% sits in the top ten. The V end was cut by 2 bases, the J end by 8 bases, with 9 bases between. This CDR3 has 12 amino acids. Germline V gives CDR1 MNHEY, CDR2 SMNVEV (reference sequence). In the case of this clone: Its matching antigen is unknown.

The chain uses TRBV27 and TRBJ1-2; no reliable D call. Material: unstimulated CD8+ T cells sorted from spleen or lymph node cells, obtained before transplant. This TCR derives from a human donor who was the organ donor for an intestinal transplant. The DNA for the CDR3 is TGTGCCAGCAGTTTAGCGGGGAACGGCTACACCTTC. Translating it yields CASSLAGNGYTF.